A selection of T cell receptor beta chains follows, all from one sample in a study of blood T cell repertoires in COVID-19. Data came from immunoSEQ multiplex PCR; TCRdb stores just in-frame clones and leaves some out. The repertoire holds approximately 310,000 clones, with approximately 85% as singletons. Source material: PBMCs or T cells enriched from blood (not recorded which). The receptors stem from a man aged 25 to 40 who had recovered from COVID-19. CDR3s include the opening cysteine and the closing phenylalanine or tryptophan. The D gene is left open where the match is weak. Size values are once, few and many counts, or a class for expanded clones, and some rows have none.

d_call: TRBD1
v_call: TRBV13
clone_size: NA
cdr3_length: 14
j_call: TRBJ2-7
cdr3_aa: CASRSTGGSYEQYF
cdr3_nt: TGTGCCAGCAGATCCACAGGGGGCTCCTACGAGCAGTACTTC

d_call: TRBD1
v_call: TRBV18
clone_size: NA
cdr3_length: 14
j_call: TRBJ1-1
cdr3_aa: CASSQGQGNTEAFF
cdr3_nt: TGTGCCAGCTCCCAGGGACAGGGAAACACTGAAGCTTTCTTT

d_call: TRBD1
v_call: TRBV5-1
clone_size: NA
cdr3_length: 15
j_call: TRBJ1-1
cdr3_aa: CASSQGTAMNTEAFF
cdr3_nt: TGCGCCAGCAGCCAGGGGACAGCGATGAACACTGAAGCTTTCTTT

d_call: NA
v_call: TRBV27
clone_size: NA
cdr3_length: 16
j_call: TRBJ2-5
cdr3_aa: CASSSTGEGTQETQYF
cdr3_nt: TGTGCCAGCAGTTCAACGGGAGAGGGCACCCAAGAGACCCAGTACTTC

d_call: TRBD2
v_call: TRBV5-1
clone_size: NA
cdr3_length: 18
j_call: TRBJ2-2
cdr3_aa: CASSWGPAAGGSTGELFF
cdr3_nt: TGCGCCAGCAGCTGGGGCCCTGCAGCGGGGGGCTCCACCGGGGAGCTGTTTTTT

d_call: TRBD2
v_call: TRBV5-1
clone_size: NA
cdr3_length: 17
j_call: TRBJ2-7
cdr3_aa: CASRGVREGPKTYEQYF
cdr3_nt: TGCGCCAGCAGAGGTGTTCGGGAGGGTCCCAAGACGTACGAGCAGTACTTC

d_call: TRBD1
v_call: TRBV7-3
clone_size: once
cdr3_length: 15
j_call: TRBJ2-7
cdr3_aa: CASSLGQGVSYEQYF
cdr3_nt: TGTGCCAGCAGCTTAGGCCAGGGGGTCTCCTACGAGCAGTACTTC

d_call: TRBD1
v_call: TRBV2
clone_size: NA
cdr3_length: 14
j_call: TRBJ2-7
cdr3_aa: CASSPPGGSYEQYF
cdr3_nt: TGTGCCAGCAGCCCCCCAGGGGGCTCCTACGAGCAGTACTTC

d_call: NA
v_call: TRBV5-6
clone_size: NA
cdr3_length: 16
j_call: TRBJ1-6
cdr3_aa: CASSPGGITYNSPLHF
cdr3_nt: TGTGCCAGCAGCCCGGGGGGGATCACCTATAATTCACCCCTCCACTTT

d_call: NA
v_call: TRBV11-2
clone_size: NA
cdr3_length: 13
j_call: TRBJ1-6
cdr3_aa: CASSLVRGSPLHF
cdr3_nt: TGTGCCAGCAGCTTAGTAAGAGGTTCACCCCTCCACTTT

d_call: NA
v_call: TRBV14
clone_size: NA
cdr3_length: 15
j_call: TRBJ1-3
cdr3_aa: CASSHRAFYGNTIYF
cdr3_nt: TGTGCCAGCAGCCACAGGGCTTTCTATGGAAACACCATATATTTT

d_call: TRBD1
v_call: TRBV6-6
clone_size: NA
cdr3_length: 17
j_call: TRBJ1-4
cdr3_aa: CASSHNPGGAGNEKLFF
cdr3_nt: TGTGCCAGCAGTCACAACCCAGGGGGCGCCGGGAATGAAAAACTGTTTTTT

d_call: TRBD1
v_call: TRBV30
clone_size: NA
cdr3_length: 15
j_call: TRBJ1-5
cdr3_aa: CAWSPGTGAVWPQHF
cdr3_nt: TGTGCCTGGAGTCCCGGGACAGGGGCCGTATGGCCCCAGCATTTT

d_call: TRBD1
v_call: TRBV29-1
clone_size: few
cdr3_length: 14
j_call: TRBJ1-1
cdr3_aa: CSVEVQGKRTEAFF
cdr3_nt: TGCAGCGTTGAAGTACAGGGGAAAAGGACTGAAGCTTTCTTT

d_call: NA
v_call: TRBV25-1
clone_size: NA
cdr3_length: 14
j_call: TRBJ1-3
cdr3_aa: CASTETGTGNTIYF
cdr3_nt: TGTGCCAGCACGGAAACCGGGACTGGAAACACCATATATTTT

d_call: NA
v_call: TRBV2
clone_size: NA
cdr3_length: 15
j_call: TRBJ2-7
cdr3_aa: CASRSGDWSSYEQYF
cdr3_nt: TGTGCCAGCAGGTCGGGGGACTGGAGCTCCTACGAGCAGTACTTC

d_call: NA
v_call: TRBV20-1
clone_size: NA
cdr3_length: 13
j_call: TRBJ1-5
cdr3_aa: CSASQGVNQPQHF
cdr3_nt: TGCAGTGCTAGTCAAGGGGTCAATCAGCCCCAGCATTTT

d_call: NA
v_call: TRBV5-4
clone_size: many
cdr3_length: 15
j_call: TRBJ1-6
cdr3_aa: CASSLRQGLNSPLHF
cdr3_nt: TGTGCCAGCAGCTTGCGCCAGGGCCTTAATTCACCCCTCCACTTT